This TCR beta chain was documented in a study of blood T cells in healthy people across ages. Germline V CDR1 and CDR2: DFQATT, SNEGSKA (reference sequence). The CDR3 length is 12 residues. V lost 4 bases and J 7 bases, leaving 11 bases between the germline ends. For the second PCR, which ran for roughly 7 to 11 cycles, a sample-barcoded 5' primer and a J-beta primer mix were used. The template-switch adaptor, which had 12 random nucleotides, put a tag on each cDNA molecule. Using its own MiXCR run on the 5' RACE reads, TCRdb lists one record per CDR3 protein. The sample shows fewer than 1 million distinct CDR3 sequences, roughly 44% of them seen only once. This clonotype was detected a few times.

The rearrangement uses TRBV20-1 and TRBJ1-5, with D hard to call. This clonotype originated in a man aged 55-75 years in good health. Sequencing input: blood. The DNA of the CDR3 is TGCAGTGCTACGTGGCCGGACCAGCCCCAGCATTTT. Translation: CSATWPDQPQHF.